This T cell receptor beta chain originates from a study of T cell responses to AZD1222 COVID-19 vaccine. Of note for this clone: Antigen: not known.

Points from the study as a whole: Spike was spanned by vaccine-associated CD4 TCRs, which were dominant at 160-218 and 743-854.

CDR1 and CDR2 (germline): SGHAT, FQNNGV. CDR3 size: 17 residues. Losses at the gene ends were 1 base for V and 1 base for J; bases not matched to a gene: 6. Repertoires were generated with immunoSEQ multiplex PCR, while TCRdb's copy carries only in-frame clones and drops some. The sample lists 110,000 to 150,000 clones; 89% were seen once. V and J are TRBV11-2 and TRBJ2-7; 11 bases line up with TRBD1. The clonotype originates from an adult in good health. This sample comprised peripheral blood, obtained on day 0 of AZD1222 vaccination. CDR3 nucleotide sequence: TGTGCCAGCAGCTTAGGGACAGGGGGCTATATATCCTACGAGCAGTACTTC. Its translation is CASSLGTGGYISYEQYF.